Below are 4 T cell receptor beta chains sequenced from a single sample in a study of T cells in Graves' hyperthyroidism and ophthalmopathy. Researchers took RNA transcripts and amplified the TCR beta CDR3 regions from them. The study used the HTBI primer set for a first-round RT-PCR of the TCR CDR3. TCRdb re-called the multiplex PCR reads with MiXCR, one entry per CDR3 protein. The data hold 300,000 to 500,000 distinct CDR3 sequences, with about 15% observed a single time. Sequenced sample: blood. These receptors originate from a woman in her twenties or thirties with Graves' hyperthyroidism.

The chain joins TRBV20-1 to TRBJ2-1, with D tentatively TRBD1 (6 bases). Germline-derived CDR1 and CDR2 are DFQATT and SNEGSKA (reference sequence). Between the trimmed V and J ends, which lost 4 bases and 5 bases, there was a span of 18 bases. The CDR3 runs to 15 residues. CDR3 residues: CSAKKDRGAHNEQFF. Written as DNA, the CDR3 is TGCAGTGCTAAAAAGGACAGAGGGGCGCACAATGAGCAGTTCTTC.

This clonotype occurred many times. The chain employs TRBV27 and TRBJ2-1, with D perhaps given as TRBD1 or TRBD2 (5 bases each). The CDR3 has 12 residues. CDR1 is MNHEY, CDR2 SMNVEV, per germline (reference sequence). Between the trimmed V and J ends, which lost 1 base and 9 bases, there was a span of 7 bases. CDR3 loop: CASSLWGSEQFF. The CDR3 DNA reads as TGTGCCAGCAGTTTATGGGGGAGTGAGCAGTTCTTC.

In this sample, this clonotype turned up many times. The gene calls are TRBV28 and TRBJ1-2, with 8 nucleotides matching TRBD1. Germline trimming cut 2 bases from V and 8 bases from J; bases unmatched to any gene: 13. Germline CDR1 MDHEN, CDR2 SYDVKM. The length of the CDR3 is 16 residues. CDR3 region: CASSLIGTGGASGYTF. For the CDR3, the DNA is TGTGCCAGCAGTTTAATCGGGACAGGCGGCGCATCGGGCTACACCTTC.

This clonotype appeared many times. The chain employs TRBV28 and TRBJ2-3; no clear D gene. CDR1 MDHEN and CDR2 SYDVKM come from the germline V gene. The CDR3 has 15 amino acids. Trimming cost V 0 bases and J 0 bases, with 7 bases left between them. CDR3 protein: CASSLWTESTDTQYF. The DNA for the CDR3 is TGTGCCAGCAGTTTATGGACCGAAAGCACAGATACGCAGTATTTT.